This is a list of T cell receptor beta chains from one sample in a study of untreated major depressive disorder. TCRdb's table, derived via immunoSEQ multiplex PCR, lists solely in-frame clones and lacks some. The repertoire has 20,000 or so clones, around 87% of them found once; the top ten carry 4.5% to 6.5%. Sequenced: CD4+ T cells from PBMCs. These receptors came from a woman aged 25 to 39 in good health. Each CDR3 is given with its conserved first and last residue. Each record gives: CDR3 protein, V gene.

cdr3_aa: CASSPIGQGVYNEQFF
v_call: TRBV18

cdr3_aa: CASSKGTGTDTQYF
v_call: TRBV2

cdr3_aa: CASSQELGRPDTQYF
v_call: TRBV4-3

cdr3_aa: CATGSGQSFSFF
v_call: TRBV25-1

cdr3_aa: CASSPRLTGIGTEAFF
v_call: TRBV5-8

cdr3_aa: CASSPGQLSNQPQHF
v_call: TRBV19

cdr3_aa: CASSSRLAGYNEQFF
v_call: TRBV11-1

cdr3_aa: CASSGTGRLDEKLFF
v_call: TRBV6-6

cdr3_aa: CASSLILSNRGNTQYF
v_call: TRBV11-2

cdr3_aa: CASSIDRGASNQPQHF
v_call: TRBV19

cdr3_aa: CASSPRTGFNTGELFF
v_call: TRBV7-3

cdr3_aa: CASSLGAVGNEQFF
v_call: TRBV11-2

cdr3_aa: CASSYSPRRSTDTQYF
v_call: TRBV6-5

cdr3_aa: CASSQDLGGTGYSPLHF
v_call: TRBV4-3

cdr3_aa: CASSRRGYEQYF
v_call: TRBV27

cdr3_aa: CASSFDSGGAETQYF
v_call: TRBV5-1

cdr3_aa: CASRLQGSYTF
v_call: TRBV7-2

cdr3_aa: CASSPLDIGGLFYNEQFF
v_call: TRBV18

cdr3_aa: CASRLGGGSYGYTF
v_call: TRBV7-2

cdr3_aa: CASTAGLASYEQYF
v_call: TRBV11-2

cdr3_aa: CASSLAEQAKQYF
v_call: TRBV7-2

cdr3_aa: CSVDVGVGTKNIQYF
v_call: TRBV29-1

cdr3_aa: CASIIGGGGTGFNQPQHF
v_call: TRBV28

cdr3_aa: CASSRPSYEQYF
v_call: TRBV14

cdr3_aa: CASSPRWGDQPQHF
v_call: TRBV7-2

cdr3_aa: CASNNRDRGSNTEAFF
v_call: TRBV28

cdr3_aa: CASSQTDRSSSPLHF
v_call: TRBV4-3

cdr3_aa: CSVERWGSGTGELFF
v_call: TRBV29-1

cdr3_aa: CASSPRPTPDEQYF
v_call: TRBV18

cdr3_aa: CASSLVGTIGAEAFF
v_call: TRBV7-2

cdr3_aa: CASSPAQGAGGNTIYF
v_call: TRBV4-2

cdr3_aa: CAWSGTLGVSPLHF
v_call: TRBV30

cdr3_aa: CAWRETGGNSPLHF
v_call: TRBV30

cdr3_aa: CASRDGGRYEQYF
v_call: TRBV19

cdr3_aa: CASSFQGPTGELFF
v_call: TRBV19

cdr3_aa: CASEEAGGPAGEQYF
v_call: TRBV2

cdr3_aa: CASSLPHGGRFRSNQPQHF
v_call: TRBV27

cdr3_aa: CASTDSGNTIYF
v_call: TRBV28

cdr3_aa: CASSFGQITDTQYF
v_call: TRBV27

cdr3_aa: CASSPSVASTGFEAFF
v_call: TRBV5-4

cdr3_aa: CASSQDRRGPVVSEAFF
v_call: TRBV4-1

cdr3_aa: CAWTFTDTQYF
v_call: TRBV30

cdr3_aa: CASYTVNTGELFF
v_call: TRBV10-2

cdr3_aa: CASSGTQGPDTQYF
v_call: TRBV10-1

cdr3_aa: CATSRDSTQETQYF
v_call: TRBV15

cdr3_aa: CSAWTPEAFF
v_call: TRBV29-1

cdr3_aa: CASSLNGPNQPQHF
v_call: TRBV7-2

cdr3_aa: CASSMWTSGGEQFF
v_call: TRBV19

cdr3_aa: CASSWTGGEPQHF
v_call: TRBV7-2

cdr3_aa: CASSYIGNTEAFF
v_call: TRBV6-6

cdr3_aa: CASSVFTGGLTDTQYF
v_call: TRBV9

cdr3_aa: CSVEGQLNYGYTF
v_call: TRBV29-1

cdr3_aa: CASSEQAGGLSGYTF
v_call: TRBV9

cdr3_aa: CASSARDSYSNQPQHF
v_call: TRBV2

cdr3_aa: CASQSGVSYEQYF
v_call: TRBV28